This T cell receptor beta chain was identified in a study of human T cells and chemical hapten exposure. Study-level background: Upper back patch tests used 0.01% DPC, scored after 6 days.

One entry per CDR3 protein, called by TCRdb with MiXCR from the RACE reads. The table lists 70,000 to 90,000 distinct CDR3 sequences, about a tenth of them singletons, with over 3.5% in the top ten. Trimming left V 5 bases short and J 3 bases short, with 8 bases between. The CDR3 has 13 amino acids. Germline CDR1 and CDR2: KGHSH and LQKENI. Regarding time point: patch test 3, about 24 weeks after DPC sensitization. Treatment specified: therapeutic diphenylcyclopropenone sensitization with weekly scalp DPC. J is TRBJ2-1 and V is TRBV18; D not resolved. The clonotype comes from a woman aged 50 to 65 with alopecia areata. Some clones in this sample may be carry-over from other donors' samples. Source: whole blood, taken in connection with sensitization to the hapten diphenylcyclopropenone (DPC). The DNA of the CDR3 is TGTGCCAGCTCATACGGAGTCTACAATGAGCAGTTCTTC. This codes for CASSYGVYNEQFF.